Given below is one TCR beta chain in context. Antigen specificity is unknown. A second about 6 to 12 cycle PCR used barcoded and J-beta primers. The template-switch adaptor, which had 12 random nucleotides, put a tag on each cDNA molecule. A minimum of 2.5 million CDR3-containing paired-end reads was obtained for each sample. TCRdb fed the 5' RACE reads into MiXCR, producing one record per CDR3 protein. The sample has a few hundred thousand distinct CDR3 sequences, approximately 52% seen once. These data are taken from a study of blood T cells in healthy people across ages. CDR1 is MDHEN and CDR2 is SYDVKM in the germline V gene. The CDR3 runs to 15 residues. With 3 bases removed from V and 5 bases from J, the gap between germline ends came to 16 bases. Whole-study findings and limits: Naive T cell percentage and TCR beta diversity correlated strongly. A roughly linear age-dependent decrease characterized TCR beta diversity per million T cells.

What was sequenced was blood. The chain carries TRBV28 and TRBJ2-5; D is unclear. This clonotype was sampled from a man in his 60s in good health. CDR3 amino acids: CASSFPGLGIETQYF. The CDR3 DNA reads TGTGCCAGCAGTTTCCCGGGTCTGGGCATCGAGACCCAGTACTTC.